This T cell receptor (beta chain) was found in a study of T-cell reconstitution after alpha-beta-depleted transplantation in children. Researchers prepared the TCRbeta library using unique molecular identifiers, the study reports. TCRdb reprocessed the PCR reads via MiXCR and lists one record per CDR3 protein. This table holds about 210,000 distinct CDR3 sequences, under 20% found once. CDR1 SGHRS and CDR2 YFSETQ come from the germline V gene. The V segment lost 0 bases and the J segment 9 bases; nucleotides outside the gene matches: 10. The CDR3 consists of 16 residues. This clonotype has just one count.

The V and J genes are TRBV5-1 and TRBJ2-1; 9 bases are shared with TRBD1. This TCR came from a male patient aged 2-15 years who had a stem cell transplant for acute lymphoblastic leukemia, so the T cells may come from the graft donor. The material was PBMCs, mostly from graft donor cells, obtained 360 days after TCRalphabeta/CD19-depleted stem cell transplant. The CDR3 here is CASSLGRDRVLSEQFF. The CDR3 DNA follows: TGCGCCAGCAGCTTGGGGCGGGACAGGGTCTTGAGTGAGCAGTTCTTC.